The 16 T cell receptor beta chains in this list originate from one sample, sequenced in a study of blood T cells in healthy people across ages. A second about 6 to 12 cycle PCR used barcoded and J-beta primers. TCRdb re-analysed the 5' RACE reads in MiXCR, keeping a single row per CDR3 protein. The repertoire holds about 1.7 million distinct CDR3 sequences, about 30% seen once, with around 7.7% in the top ten. Sequencing was carried out using blood. The source of these receptors is a woman in her 30s in good health.

J is TRBJ2-4 and V is TRBV20-1; 9 bases fit TRBD2. Looked up from germline, CDR1 is DFQATT and CDR2 is SNEGSKA (reference sequence). CDR3 length equals 12 residues. The V segment lost 3 bases and the J segment 10 bases; nucleotides outside the gene matches: 4. The CDR3 DNA sequence: TGCAGTGCTAGGACTAGCGGTGAAATTCAGTACTTC. Its translation is CSARTSGEIQYF.

Turning to this clonotype: This may come from a read error, since a much larger clone is one base off. The rearrangement joins TRBV5-1 to TRBJ2-4, with 7 bases matching TRBD2. This CDR3 has 13 residues. With V trimmed by 0 bases and J by 15 bases, 9 bases remained unmatched. In germline, CDR1 is SGHRS, CDR2 YFSETQ. CDR3 sequence reads: CASSLDGGSERYF. For the CDR3, the DNA is TGCGCCAGCAGCTTGGACGGGGGGAGCGAGCGGTACTTC.

This clonotype showed up just a few times. This rearrangement joins TRBV7-2 to TRBJ2-5, with 10 bases aligning to TRBD2. This CDR3 contains 15 residues. The germline V gene encodes CDR1 SGHTA and CDR2 FQGNSA. The trim removed 4 bases at V and 5 bases at J, leaving 7 bases unmatched. CDR3: CASSSLAGVVETQYF. Written as DNA, the CDR3 is TGTGCCAGCAGCTCTCTAGCGGGAGTCGTCGAGACCCAGTACTTC.

This clonotype has a handful of counts. The genes are TRBV3-1 and TRBJ2-2; D unclear. The V gene's germline CDR1 is LGHDT and CDR2 YNNKEL (reference sequence). V gave up 1 base and J gave up 4 bases, with 7 bases separating them. This CDR3 has 14 residues. The CDR3 reads CASSQGGFTGELFF. Written as DNA, the CDR3 is TGTGCCAGCAGCCAAGGAGGATTCACCGGGGAGCTGTTTTTT.

This chain connects TRBV11-2 to TRBJ1-5; D perhaps matches TRBD1 (6 bases). Germline loops: CDR1 SGHAT, CDR2 FQNNGV. The CDR3 length is 17 residues. V lost 4 bases and J 1 base, leaving 17 bases between the germline ends. The CDR3 DNA reads as TGTGCCAGCAGCTCATACCCCAGGGGATCGAGCAATCAGCCCCAGCATTTT. Amino acids: CASSSYPRGSSNQPQHF.

The V gene is TRBV2, the J gene TRBJ2-1; TRBD2 might be the D (5 bases). Germline V gene sequence: CDR1 SNHLY, CDR2 FYNNEI. V was cut by 2 bases and J by 5 bases, with 10 bases left in between. The CDR3 totals 14 residues. The CDR3 DNA sequence: TGTGCCAGCAGTGAATTAACCGGGGACAATGAGCAGTTCTTC. Translating gives CASSELTGDNEQFF.

The rearrangement joins TRBV6-6 to TRBJ2-1, with D possibly TRBD1 on 5 matching bases. The CDR3 has 12 amino acids. Germline V CDR1 and CDR2: MNHNY, SVGAGI (reference sequence). V lost 3 bases, J lost 8 bases, and 8 bases lay in between. For the CDR3, the DNA is TGTGCCAGCAGTTATCAGGGCGATGAGCAGTTCTTC. Protein sequence: CASSYQGDEQFF.

In its sample, this clonotype was seen many times. The chain recombines TRBV28 with TRBJ2-4, with TRBD2 identical over 8 bases. Germline V CDR1 and CDR2: MDHEN, SYDVKM. The CDR3 extends over 14 amino acids. V shed 5 bases, J shed 4 bases, and the junction held 4 bases outside the gene matches. The CDR3 here is CASSAVAGKNIQYF. The CDR3 DNA is TGTGCCAGCAGTGCCGTAGCGGGGAAAAACATTCAGTACTTC. Full variable domain (missing parts from reference TRBV28 and TRBJ2-4): DVKVTQSSRYLVKRTGEKVFLECVQDMDHENMFWYRQDPGLGLRLIYFSYDVKMKEKGDIPEGYSVSREKKERFSLILESASTNQTSMYLCASSAVAGKNIQYFGAGTRLSVL.

This chain uses TRBV7-2 with TRBJ1-2; TRBD1 aligns across 7 bases. V trimming: 3 bases; J trimming: 13 bases; junction bases outside the gene matches: 14. CDR1 SGHTA and CDR2 FQGNSA come from the germline V gene. The CDR3 is 14 amino acids. The CDR3 reads CASSFQMTGRMFTF. CDR3 nucleotides: TGTGCCAGCAGCTTCCAGATGACAGGGAGGATGTTCACCTTC.

The chain combines TRBV20-1 with TRBJ2-7, with TRBD1 identical over 7 bases. The V and J ends lost 8 bases and 7 bases, in that order; junction bases with no gene match: 8. Germline assignment: CDR1 DFQATT and CDR2 SNEGSKA (reference sequence). CDR3 length: 11 amino acids. CDR3 coding DNA: TGCAGTCCTAAGACAGGGCGGGAGCAGTACTTC. Its protein is CSPKTGREQYF.

The chain is built from TRBV11-2 and TRBJ2-3; D remains ambiguous. The CDR3 has 14 residues. Per the germline V gene, CDR1 is SGHAT and CDR2 is FQNNGV. V shed 2 bases and J shed 4 bases, with 10 bases lying between them. The CDR3, as DNA: TGTGCCAGCAGCTTAAATCCTGGAGCAGATACGCAGTATTTT. Its protein product is CASSLNPGADTQYF.

The chain links TRBV20-1 to TRBJ2-5, with 10 bases lining up with TRBD2. V trimming: 3 bases; J trimming: 3 bases; junction bases outside the gene matches: 10. The CDR3 totals 16 residues. The germline V gene encodes CDR1 DFQATT and CDR2 SNEGSKA (reference sequence). The CDR3, as DNA: TGCAGTGCTAGTGTTTCTAGCGGGGGATTCGAAGAGACCCAGTACTTC. Residues: CSASVSSGGFEETQYF.

This chain uses TRBV29-1 with TRBJ2-7; 8 positions agree with TRBD1. V dropped 5 bases and J dropped 6; count of bases not matched to a gene: 9. The CDR3 runs 13 residues. CDR1 and CDR2 from the germline V gene are SQVTM and ANQGSEA. DNA for the CDR3: TGCAGCGTTCTCACCGGACAGGGACGCGAGCAGTACTTC. As protein: CSVLTGQGREQYF.

This clonotype has ten or more counts. The V gene is TRBV7-2, the J gene TRBJ2-3; D unresolved. CDR1 and CDR2 (germline): SGHTA, FQGNSA. The CDR3 covers 14 residues. Trimming removed 5 bases at V and 1 base at J, with 10 bases between. CDR3 sequence: CASSGTGRTDTQYF. The CDR3 bases are TGTGCCAGCAGCGGTACTGGCCGCACAGATACGCAGTATTTT.

This clonotype was seen a handful of times. The chain is built from TRBV15 and TRBJ2-3; a weak D match, TRBD1 (7 bases). In germline, CDR1 is LNHNV, CDR2 YYDKDF (reference sequence). Deletions cut 4 bases from V and 0 bases from J, with 20 bases between. CDR3 size: 18 residues. The CDR3 region is CATSTTRGDSTSTDTQYF. The CDR3 DNA reads as TGTGCCACCAGCACTACCAGGGGGGACAGTACTAGCACAGATACGCAGTATTTT.

Turning to this clonotype: The junction departs from germline at one end; a sequencing error may be responsible. This chain links TRBV29-1 with TRBJ2-3; 15 bases match TRBD2. The length of the CDR3 is 18 residues. The germline gives CDR1 SQVTM, CDR2 ANQGSEA. The CDR3 loop is CSVRPRTSGRDGVNTRYF. The CDR3 DNA sequence: TGCAGCGTTCGTCCGAGGACTAGCGGGAGGGACGGCGTGAATACGCGGTATTTT.